Presented here are 21 T cell receptor beta chains from one specimen sequenced in a study of T cell changes during pregnancy in multiple sclerosis. Some clones are missing from TCRdb's copy, which holds only in-frame ones; the method was immunoSEQ multiplex PCR. The table has 70,000 to 90,000 clones, around 93% seen once. The source material was peripheral blood, sampled in the first trimester of pregnancy. Receptor source: a female donor with multiple sclerosis, enrolled in a pregnancy study.

The rearrangement joins TRBV7-6 to TRBJ1-1, with D possibly matching TRBD1 (6 bases). Germline CDR1 SGHVS, CDR2 FNYEAQ. The CDR3 runs 14 residues. V lost 5 bases and J 5 bases, leaving 15 bases between the germline ends. CDR3 nucleotides: TGTGCCAGCAGCAAAAAACAGGGAAGTACTGAAGCTTTCTTT. Encoded protein: CASSKKQGSTEAFF.

The chain has TRBV11-1 and TRBJ2-1; 7 nucleotides line up with TRBD1. The CDR3 covers 16 residues. V was clipped by 1 base and J by 0 bases; unmatched bases: 3. CDR1 is SGHAT and CDR2 is FQDESV in the germline V gene (reference sequence). The CDR3 reads CASSLVRTGSYNEQFF. The CDR3 DNA sequence: TGTGCCAGCAGCTTAGTAAGGACAGGCTCCTACAATGAGCAGTTCTTC. Combining the CDR3 with reference TRBV11-1 and TRBJ2-1 gives the whole variable domain EAEVAQSPRYKITEKSQAVAFWCDPISGHATLYWYRQILGQGPELLVQFQDESVVDDSQLPKDRFSAERLKGVDSTLKIQPAELGDSAMYLCASSLVRTGSYNEQFFGPGTRLTVL.

The V call is TRBV6-1, the J call TRBJ1-5, with 7 nucleotides matching TRBD1. CDR3 length: 13 amino acids. Germline V gene sequence: CDR1 MNHNS, CDR2 SASEGT. V dropped 7 bases and J dropped 6; count of bases not matched to a gene: 6. Written as DNA, the CDR3 is TGTGCCAGCAACAGGGGTTTGGGTCAGCCCCAGCATTTT. Translating it yields CASNRGLGQPQHF.

The chain joins TRBV5-4 to TRBJ2-7; a possible D gene is TRBD1 (5 bases). The CDR3 length is 14 residues. Per germline, CDR1 SGHNT and CDR2 YYREEE (reference sequence). The V and J ends lost 0 bases and 5 bases respectively, with 12 bases between them. CDR3 DNA: TGTGCCAGCAGCTTGGGCCCTACAGGAAACGAGCAGTACTTC. This gives the protein CASSLGPTGNEQYF.

This chain connects TRBV11-2 to TRBJ1-5; D ambiguous. With 1 base removed from V and 6 bases from J, the gap between germline ends came to 13 bases. The germline gives CDR1 SGHAT, CDR2 FQNNGV. The CDR3 spans 15 residues. CDR3 nucleotide sequence: TGTGCCAGCAGCTTAGGTCGGGGTAGAGTTCAGCCCCAGCATTTT. This encodes CASSLGRGRVQPQHF.

The gene calls are TRBV13 and TRBJ1-2, with a tentative D call TRBD1 (5 bases). With 5 bases removed from V and 4 bases from J, the gap between germline ends came to 11 bases. The V gene's germline CDR1 is PRHDT and CDR2 FYEKMQ (reference sequence). The CDR3 sequence is 13 residues long. CDR3 sequence: CASSPQGSYGYTF. CDR3 nucleotides: TGTGCCAGCAGCCCCCAGGGATCCTATGGCTACACCTTC.

The chain employs TRBV2 and TRBJ2-7; TRBD1 matches at 7 bases. Germline CDR1 SNHLY, CDR2 FYNNEI. After removal of 2 bases from V and 0 bases from J, the junction contained 7 bases not matched to a gene. CDR3 length: 16 amino acids. This CDR3 reads CASSEPVRDSSYEQYF. In DNA form, the CDR3 reads TGTGCCAGCAGTGAACCGGTCCGGGACAGCTCCTACGAGCAGTACTTC.

V usage is TRBV18 and J usage is TRBJ1-1; 9 bases match TRBD1. CDR1 and CDR2 from the germline V gene are KGHSH and LQKENI. With V trimmed by 1 base and J by 5 bases, 5 bases remained unmatched. The CDR3 consists of 15 residues. CDR3: CASSPRDRAGTEAFF. The CDR3 coding sequence is TGTGCCAGCTCACCACGGGACAGGGCAGGGACTGAAGCTTTCTTT.

This sequence joins TRBV5-1 and TRBJ2-3, with D maybe TRBD1 (6 bases). The CDR3 is made up of 15 amino acids. V gave up 0 bases and J gave up 2 bases, with 10 bases separating them. Germline V gene lookup returns CDR1 SGHRS and CDR2 YFSETQ. DNA of the CDR3: TGCGCCAGCAGCTTGGACAGGGCAGACACAGATACGCAGTATTTT. This translates into CASSLDRADTDTQYF.

The chain employs TRBV30 and TRBJ1-5; TRBD1 might be the D (5 bases). Looked up from germline, CDR1 is GTSNPN and CDR2 is SVGIG (reference sequence). The CDR3 consists of 15 residues. V was trimmed by 0 bases and J by 3 bases, leaving 12 bases between them. The CDR3, as DNA: TGTGCCTGGAGTGTACATACAGGTCTCAATCAGCCCCAGCATTTT. It is translated as CAWSVHTGLNQPQHF.

The CDR3 here is CASTTDRAYGYTF. In DNA form, the CDR3 reads TGTGCCAGCACGACCGACAGGGCATACGGCTACACCTTC. The chain has TRBV6-1 and TRBJ1-2; 7 bases match TRBD1. Per the germline V gene, CDR1 is MNHNS and CDR2 is SASEGT. V lost 7 bases to trimming and J lost 8 bases; unmatched junction nucleotides: 10. This CDR3 is 13 amino acids long.

This chain joins TRBV10-3 and TRBJ1-6; TRBD1 matches at 8 bases. Germline-derived CDR1 and CDR2 are ENHRY and SYGVKD. This CDR3 comprises 17 residues. V lost 0 bases to trimming and J lost 1 base; unmatched junction nucleotides: 2. CDR3 bases: TGTGCCATCAGTGAGTCCGGACAGGGATCCTATAATTCACCCCTCCACTTT. As protein: CAISESGQGSYNSPLHF.

The chain is built from TRBV7-2 and TRBJ2-1; no firm D call. CDR1 and CDR2 from the germline V gene are SGHTA and FQGNSA. The ends were cut back, 6 bases at V and 4 bases at J, with 16 bases in the middle. This CDR3 comprises 15 residues. CDR3 region: CASSTDPQTYNEQFF. CDR3 DNA sequence: TGTGCCAGCAGTACCGACCCCCAGACATACAATGAGCAGTTCTTC.

This clone was counted a single time. The chain couples TRBV7-9 to TRBJ1-2, with unresolved D. Trimming took 4 bases from V and 5 from J, leaving 11 bases between them. The CDR3 contains 13 residues. Germline CDR1 is SEHNR and CDR2 is FQNEAQ (reference sequence). CDR3 protein: CASSYVGWYGYTF. In nucleotides, the CDR3 is TGTGCCAGCAGCTACGTCGGGTGGTATGGCTACACCTTC.

The rearrangement links TRBV6-1 to TRBJ2-1; no clear D gene. The CDR3 is 13 residues long. The V and J ends lost 9 bases and 0 bases respectively, with 9 bases between them. CDR1 MNHNS and CDR2 SASEGT come from the germline V gene. The CDR3: CASYIRSYNEQFF. The DNA for the CDR3 is TGTGCCAGTTACATCCGCTCCTACAATGAGCAGTTCTTC.

The chain combines TRBV27 with TRBJ1-3; D not certain. The CDR3 runs to 15 residues. The germline V gene encodes CDR1 MNHEY and CDR2 SMNVEV (reference sequence). V was cut by 3 bases and J by 1 base, with 10 bases left in between. CDR3: CASSFTAGSGNTIYF. The DNA for the CDR3 is TGTGCCAGCAGTTTTACAGCTGGTTCTGGAAACACCATATATTTT.

This sequence joins TRBV4-3 and TRBJ2-6, with D uncertain. CDR3 length: 18 residues. V was trimmed by 0 bases and J by 5 bases, leaving 17 bases between them. Per the germline V gene, CDR1 is LGHNA and CDR2 is YSLEER. The CDR3 region is CASSQDLPTVLWANVLTF. The CDR3 nucleotides are TGCGCCAGCAGCCAAGATCTCCCTACAGTCCTCTGGGCCAACGTCCTGACTTTC.

The gene calls are TRBV29-1 and TRBJ1-1, with 7 bases fitting TRBD1. The ends lost 4 bases at V and 4 bases at J; junction bases unmatched: 3. Germline V gene data show CDR1 as SQVTM and CDR2 as ANQGSEA. There are 12 residues in the CDR3. CDR3 residues: CSVVTGATEAFF. In DNA, the CDR3 is TGCAGCGTTGTAACAGGGGCCACTGAAGCTTTCTTT.

This chain uses TRBV5-1 with TRBJ2-3; 10 positions agree with TRBD2. The J segment lost 5 bases and the V segment lost 0 bases, leaving 9 bases of the junction unmatched. Germline assignment: CDR1 SGHRS and CDR2 YFSETQ. The CDR3 has 17 amino acids. CDR3 coding DNA: TGCGCCAGCAGCTTGGAACTAGCGGGGCATCCCCAAGATACGCAGTATTTT. Protein sequence: CASSLELAGHPQDTQYF.

The chain is built from TRBV9 and TRBJ1-1; D remains ambiguous. V lost 1 base, J lost 1 base, and 5 bases lay in between. This CDR3 comprises 13 residues. Germline CDR1 SGDLS, CDR2 YYNGEE. CDR3: CASSVSGNTEAFF. CDR3 DNA sequence: TGTGCCAGCAGCGTATCCGGGAACACTGAAGCTTTCTTT. The full variable domain, completed using reference TRBV9 and TRBJ1-1, is DSGVTQTPKHLITATGQRVTLRCSPRSGDLSVYWYQQSLDQGLQFLIQYYNGEERAKGNILERFSAQQFPDLHSELNLSSLELGDSALYFCASSVSGNTEAFFGQGTRLTVV.

The chain employs TRBV29-1 and TRBJ2-1; 8 bases map to TRBD2. CDR1 is SQVTM, CDR2 ANQGSEA, per germline. This CDR3 contains 14 residues. The ends lost 2 bases at V and 8 bases at J; junction bases unmatched: 8. CDR3 DNA: TGCAGCGTTGAAAGTCTAGGGACTAGTGATGAGCAGTTCTTC. Protein: CSVESLGTSDEQFF.